This TCR beta chain appears in the sequencing data of a study of T-cell reconstitution after alpha-beta-depleted transplantation in children. Notes on the study in general: Among T cells one year after transplant, newly produced cells accounted for most counts and diversity. The study traced high day-60 TCRbeta diversity in some patients to surviving recipient T cells and thymic progenitors. It was reported that alpha-beta T cells came from several hundred expanded graft clones (about two months after transplant).

TCRbeta library preparation incorporated unique molecular identifiers. One entry per CDR3 protein results from TCRdb running MiXCR on the PCR reads. The data show around 700,000 distinct CDR3 sequences, with around 13% seen just once and 0.79% held by the top ten. This clonotype was seen a handful of times. The target antigen is unknown. The CDR3 is 16 residues long. Germline V lookup: CDR1 SEHNR, CDR2 FQNEAQ (reference sequence). The germline V and J ends were trimmed by 5 bases and 3 bases, with 20 bases remaining between them. This sample comprised PBMCs, obtained before TCRalphabeta/CD19-depleted stem cell transplant. The receptor's source is a girl aged 2 to 10 with congenital amegakaryocytic thrombocytopenia, due to receive a stem cell transplant. The rearrangement links TRBV7-9 to TRBJ2-7; D possibly corresponds to TRBD1 (6 bases). The CDR3 DNA follows: TGTGCCAGCAGCGATACCGGGACACCAGTCCTCTACGAGCAGTACTTC. It codes for CASSDTGTPVLYEQYF.